This T cell receptor (beta chain) was recorded in a study of PD-L1 blockade in urothelial cancer. The overall study: Patients with male sex and bladder-origin urothelial cancer accounted for about 90% of the 29 enrolled. The median T cell count in blood samples was 110,000 to 150,000. Overall study results and limits: Durable-benefit cases showed more tumor-associated blood clone expansion at 3 weeks.

With respect to this clone: Its antigen is not known.

Some clones are missing from TCRdb's copy, which holds only in-frame ones; the method was immunoSEQ multiplex PCR. The sample lists over 20,000 clones, approximately 86% occurring once. Patients' urothelial carcinoma was locally advanced or metastatic. CDR3 length equals 13 residues. V lost 5 bases to trimming and J lost 6 bases, with 13 bases between them. Germline assignment: CDR1 LNHDA and CDR2 SQIVND (reference sequence). The sequence was collected from a man in his 60s with urothelial cancer. The chain uses TRBV19 and TRBJ1-2; D remains ambiguous. The source material was PBMCs, sampled around atezolizumab (anti-PD-L1) treatment. The CDR3 sequence: CASSAGGMNGYTF. DNA for the CDR3: TGTGCCAGTAGTGCAGGTGGCATGAATGGCTACACCTTC.